This TCR beta chain appears in the sequencing data of a study of radiotherapy plus CTLA-4 blockade in lung cancer. The wider study: Patients showed objective responses in about 20% of cases and disease control in roughly 31%. Notes on the study in general: After treatment with radiotherapy plus ipilimumab, TCR clones that came from the tumor expanded in blood.

TCRdb's copy holds only in-frame clones and misses some; the assay was immunoSEQ multiplex PCR. The table includes tens of thousands of clones, roughly three quarters detected once. CTLA-4 blockade with ipilimumab, together with focal radiation, was given to patients with chemo-refractory metastatic non-small-cell lung cancer. Details on this clone: The target antigen is unknown.

The V gene's germline CDR1 is MNHNS and CDR2 SASEGT. The CDR3 runs 17 residues. J was trimmed by 5 bases and V by 2 bases; bases with no gene match: 14. Source: peripheral blood, taken from a patient treated with radiotherapy plus ipilimumab. The chain carries TRBV6-1 and TRBJ2-5; 7 bases fit TRBD2. This sequence originates from a human donor with non-small cell lung cancer that progressed on radiotherapy plus ipilimumab. CDR3 residues: CASSESRWRELVETQYF. CDR3 nucleotide sequence: TGTGCCAGCAGTGAAAGTAGGTGGCGGGAGCTGGTTGAGACCCAGTACTTC.